A single sample is the source of the 25 T cell receptor beta chains below, sequenced in a study of long-term antiretroviral therapy in people with HIV. Run at survey level, the immunoSEQ assay was version v3.0. Only in-frame clones appear in the TCRdb table, and some are missing; sequencing was by immunoSEQ multiplex PCR. The table records 20,000 to 25,000 clones, around four fifths of them present only once. This specimen consisted of unsorted PBMCs, obtained around 4.1 years after starting antiretroviral therapy. The receptors come from a young man with HIV.

The chain uses TRBV28 and TRBJ1-2; D gene unclear. The CDR3 runs to 12 residues. The germline CDR1 and CDR2 sequences are MDHEN and SYDVKM. The ends were cut back, 1 base at V and 7 bases at J, with 7 bases in the middle. The DNA of the CDR3 is TGTGCCAGCAGTTTATATCGATTTGGCTACACCTTC. It is translated as CASSLYRFGYTF.

This chain links TRBV6-4 with TRBJ2-1; D gene unclear. V lost 6 bases and J lost 4, with 10 bases in between. The CDR3 has 13 amino acids. Germline CDR1 reads MRHNA; CDR2 reads SNTAGT. The CDR3 DNA follows: TGTGCCAGCAGCCTAGATGAATACAATGAGCAGTTCTTC. Its translation is CASSLDEYNEQFF.

The CDR3 region has the DNA TGTGCCAGCTATGGACAGGAAAGGGGCTATGGCTACACCTTC. Translating it yields CASYGQERGYGYTF. This chain links TRBV19 with TRBJ1-2; 7 positions match TRBD1. Germline lookup yields CDR1 LNHDA and CDR2 SQIVND (reference sequence). This CDR3 has 14 amino acids. With 9 bases clipped from V and 4 bases from J, the junction kept 11 bases outside the gene matches.

The J gene is TRBJ1-6, the V gene TRBV11-2, with a tentative D call TRBD1 (6 bases). Germline assignment: CDR1 SGHAT and CDR2 FQNNGV. The CDR3 has 18 residues. The V end lost 4 bases, the J end lost 1 base, and 17 bases lay between the germline ends. The DNA for the CDR3 is TGTGCCAGCAGCTCTATCGGGGGCAGGGCGTCCTATAATTCACCCCTCCACTTT. This sequence encodes CASSSIGGRASYNSPLHF. The variable domain in full, completed from reference TRBV11-2 and TRBJ1-6, reads EAGVAQSPRYKIIEKRQSVAFWCNPISGHATLYWYQQILGQGPKLLIQFQNNGVVDDSQLPKDRFSAERLKGVDSTLKIQPAKLEDSAVYLCASSSIGGRASYNSPLHFGNGTRLTVT.

The chain has TRBV29-1 and TRBJ1-4; D gene uncertain. The CDR3 consists of 13 residues. Trimming removed 2 bases at V and 5 bases at J, with 9 bases between. CDR1 and CDR2 (germline): SQVTM, ANQGSEA. DNA of the CDR3: TGCAGCGTTGAACCGGGAGAGAATGAAAAACTGTTTTTT. This gives the protein CSVEPGENEKLFF. Full variable domain (rest looked up from reference TRBV29-1 and TRBJ1-4): SAVISQKPSRDICQRGTSLTIQCQVDSQVTMMFWYRQQPGQSLTLIATANQGSEATYESGFVIDKFPISRPNLTFSTLTVSNMSPEDSSIYLCSVEPGENEKLFFGSGTQLSVL.

The genes are TRBV19 and TRBJ2-7; D not certain. The CDR3 extends over 13 amino acids. Germline CDR1 LNHDA, CDR2 SQIVND (reference sequence). V was pared by 3 bases and J by 4 bases, with 10 bases between. In DNA form, the CDR3 reads TGTGCCAGTAGTATCCACGGAAAGTACGAGCAGTACTTC. Residues: CASSIHGKYEQYF. The complete variable domain, with remaining parts taken from reference TRBV19 and TRBJ2-7, reads DGGITQSPKYLFRKEGQNVTLSCEQNLNHDAMYWYRQDPGQGLRLIYYSQIVNDFQKGDIAEGYSVSREKKESFPLTVTSAQKNPTAFYLCASSIHGKYEQYFGPGTRLTVT.

The chain uses TRBV5-6 and TRBJ2-3; tentatively, D is TRBD2 (5 bases). Trimming removed 0 bases at V and 8 bases at J, with 10 bases between. Germline V gene lookup returns CDR1 SGHDT and CDR2 YYEEEE. The CDR3 loop spans 13 amino acids. The CDR3 region has the DNA TGTGCCAGCAGCTTGGACTCGGCGGGTACGCAGTATTTT. This translates into CASSLDSAGTQYF.

The CDR3 bases are TGTGCCAGTACCCTGGGGGAGGTCGGGGCCACCGGGGAGCTGTTTTTT. This sequence encodes CASTLGEVGATGELFF. This chain links TRBV19 with TRBJ2-2, with a weak D call TRBD2 (6 bases). Per the germline V gene, CDR1 is LNHDA and CDR2 is SQIVND (reference sequence). Trimming shortened V by 7 bases and J by 4 bases, and 19 bases separated the two germline ends. The CDR3 loop spans 16 amino acids.

This chain joins TRBV5-1 and TRBJ2-7; D perhaps matches TRBD1 (7 bases). The CDR3 consists of 15 residues. The germline CDR1 and CDR2 sequences are SGHRS and YFSETQ. V lost 3 bases to trimming and J lost 4 bases, with 17 bases between them. The CDR3 protein is CASSSPRDSLYEQYF. For the CDR3, the DNA is TGCGCCAGCAGCTCGCCGCGGGACAGTTTATACGAGCAGTACTTC.

This chain uses TRBV23-1 with TRBJ2-7; possible D gene TRBD2, 6 bases. TRBV23-1 is annotated as an ORF whose role is uncertain. The CDR3 is made up of 14 amino acids. V lost 0 bases and J 10 bases, leaving 16 bases between the germline ends. The CDR3 is CASSQSGLCREQYF. In DNA form, the CDR3 reads TGCGCCAGCAGTCAATCGGGACTCTGCAGGGAACAGTACTTC.

The chain carries TRBV4-2 and TRBJ2-2; D is uncertain. CDR1 LGHNA and CDR2 YNFKEQ come from the germline V gene. CDR3 size: 15 residues. Deletions cut 4 bases from V and 6 bases from J, with 15 bases between. This CDR3 is CASSLEGPSPGELFF. The CDR3 DNA reads as TGTGCCAGCAGCCTGGAAGGCCCGAGCCCCGGGGAGCTGTTTTTT.

This rearrangement joins TRBV11-2 to TRBJ1-3, with no clear D. CDR1 and CDR2 from the germline V gene are SGHAT and FQNNGV. The V gene lost 1 base and the J gene lost 0 bases, with 4 bases spanning the gap. The CDR3 extends over 14 amino acids. The CDR3 sequence: CASSLGSSGNTIYF. In DNA, the CDR3 is TGTGCCAGCAGCTTAGGCAGCTCTGGAAACACCATATATTTT.

The J gene is TRBJ1-2, the V gene TRBV27; 7 bases match TRBD1. The germline gives CDR1 MNHEY, CDR2 SMNVEV (reference sequence). The CDR3 has 17 amino acids. The ends lost 6 bases at V and 1 base at J; junction bases unmatched: 14. CDR3 amino acids: CASSLQASGGYNYGYTF. The DNA for the CDR3 is TGTGCCAGCAGCTTACAGGCCTCAGGGGGTTATAACTATGGCTACACCTTC.

This sequence joins TRBV12-2 and TRBJ2-7; the table's D call, TRBD1, has no DNA check behind it. TRBV12-2 counts as a pseudogene. CDR3 length equals 17 residues. The CDR3 region has the DNA TGTGCAAGTCGTTCGGGACAGGGGCTTCAATTTCCCTACGAGCAGTACTTC. Encoded protein: CASRSGQGLQFPYEQYF.

In this sample, this clone turned up a few times. CDR3 nucleotide sequence: TGCGCCAGCAGCAGATCCTCCGCGGGGATGCAGGAGACCCAGTACTTC. Translating gives CASSRSSAGMQETQYF. The chain recombines TRBV5-1 with TRBJ2-5, with D maybe TRBD2 (6 bases). V was cut by 4 bases and J by 5 bases, with 21 bases left in between. Germline CDR1 reads SGHRS; CDR2 reads YFSETQ. The CDR3 loop spans 16 amino acids.

The chain combines TRBV10-3 with TRBJ1-1, with 9 positions matching TRBD1. The CDR3 is 15 amino acids. The trim removed 3 bases at V and 5 bases at J, leaving 7 bases unmatched. Germline loops: CDR1 ENHRY, CDR2 SYGVKD. CDR3: CAISDPDRGDTEAFF. The DNA of the CDR3 is TGTGCCATCAGTGACCCGGACAGGGGTGATACTGAAGCTTTCTTT.

The V call is TRBV9, the J call TRBJ2-7; 11 bases are shared with TRBD2. The length of the CDR3 is 16 residues. The J segment lost 2 bases and the V segment lost 4 bases, leaving 8 bases of the junction unmatched. Germline CDR1 SGDLS, CDR2 YYNGEE. This CDR3 reads CASSPALLAGAYEQYF. CDR3 coding DNA: TGTGCCAGCAGCCCCGCCCTACTAGCGGGGGCCTACGAGCAGTACTTC. Full variable domain (missing parts from reference TRBV9 and TRBJ2-7): DSGVTQTPKHLITATGQRVTLRCSPRSGDLSVYWYQQSLDQGLQFLIQYYNGEERAKGNILERFSAQQFPDLHSELNLSSLELGDSALYFCASSPALLAGAYEQYFGPGTRLTVT.

V usage is TRBV7-2 and J usage is TRBJ2-1, with a possible D match to TRBD2 (6 bases). The CDR3 contains 17 residues. Trimming left V 8 bases short and J 0 bases short, with 20 bases between. CDR1 is SGHTA, CDR2 FQGNSA, per germline. This CDR3 is CASGGVGGFSSYNEQFF. The CDR3 bases are TGTGCCAGCGGAGGGGTTGGGGGGTTCAGCTCCTACAATGAGCAGTTCTTC.

This clone was picked up one time. The V and J genes are TRBV2 and TRBJ2-7; 13 bases line up with TRBD2. V lost 6 bases to trimming and J lost 2 bases; unmatched junction nucleotides: 7. The CDR3 sequence is 16 residues long. CDR1 is SNHLY, CDR2 FYNNEI, per germline. The CDR3 sequence is CASSRLAGGYTYEQYF. For the CDR3, the DNA is TGTGCCAGCAGCCGACTAGCGGGGGGATATACCTACGAGCAGTACTTC.

This clone occurred a few times. V and J are TRBV5-4 and TRBJ1-2, with D possibly matching TRBD1 (5 bases). The V end lost 4 bases, the J end lost 4 bases, and 17 bases lay between the germline ends. Germline CDR1 SGHNT, CDR2 YYREEE (reference sequence). The CDR3 length is 15 residues. CDR3 nucleotides: TGTGCCAGCAGCGTAGCCCAGGGATCGGGCTATGGCTACACCTTC. As protein: CASSVAQGSGYGYTF. Together with reference TRBV5-4 and TRBJ1-2, the CDR3 gives the full variable domain: ETGVTQSPTHLIKTRGQQVTLRCSSQSGHNTVSWYQQALGQGPQFIFQYYREEENGRGNFPPRFSGLQFPNYSSELNVNALELDDSALYLCASSVAQGSGYGYTFGSGTRLTVV.

V and J are TRBV20-1 and TRBJ2-4; 8 positions match TRBD1. The CDR3 has 11 residues. V shed 2 bases and J 13 bases; nucleotides not matched to a gene: 4. In germline, CDR1 is DFQATT, CDR2 SNEGSKA (reference sequence). The CDR3 loop is CSARRDRSQYF. As DNA, the CDR3 is TGCAGTGCTAGACGGGACAGGTCCCAGTACTTC.

V and J are TRBV6-1 and TRBJ1-1; D perhaps matches TRBD1 (5 bases). This CDR3 contains 13 residues. V lost 6 bases to trimming and J lost 6 bases, with 14 bases between them. Germline V lookup: CDR1 MNHNS, CDR2 SASEGT. The CDR3 nucleotides are TGTGCCAGCAGGTATCTAGTGGGGGCTGAAGCTTTCTTT. This gives the protein CASRYLVGAEAFF.

V gene TRBV6-4 combines with J gene TRBJ2-3; TRBD2 aligns across 7 bases. Trimming cost V 0 bases and J 1 base; bases outside gene matches: 4. CDR3 length: 16 amino acids. CDR1 MRHNA and CDR2 SNTAGT come from the germline V gene. CDR3: CASSDSWGGGTDTQYF. The CDR3 nucleotides read TGTGCCAGCAGTGACTCATGGGGAGGGGGCACAGATACGCAGTATTTT.

This clone was recorded a few times. The rearrangement joins TRBV6-1 to TRBJ1-5, with 8 nucleotides matching TRBD1. The CDR3 extends over 17 amino acids. Looked up from germline, CDR1 is MNHNS and CDR2 is SASEGT. The ends lost 4 bases at V and 1 base at J; junction bases unmatched: 9. CDR3 coding DNA: TGTGCCAGCAGTGCCCCCGACAGGGGAGGGAGCAATCAGCCCCAGCATTTT. This translates into CASSAPDRGGSNQPQHF.

This clone was seen a handful of times. One end of the junction varies from germline; a read error may be responsible. The chain couples TRBV7-7 to TRBJ1-1; tentatively, D is TRBD1 (5 bases). The CDR3 is made up of 13 amino acids. Per the germline V gene, CDR1 is SSHAT and CDR2 is FNYEAQ (reference sequence). CDR3 DNA sequence: TGTGCTAGCAGTACCTCCAGGGACACTGAAGCTTTCTTT. Protein product: CASSTSRDTEAFF.